These 19 T cell receptor beta chains originate from one sample sequenced in a study of cytomegalovirus exposure and HLA in healthy donors. It was with 60 Vbeta and 13 Jbeta primers that the PCR ran. Clones were sequenced by immunoSEQ multiplex PCR, and TCRdb holds only the in-frame ones, with some missing. The data contain hundreds of thousands of clones, 75% to 90% of them singletons. The sample comprised PBMCs. The origin of the receptors is a boy younger than 10 in good health and CMV-seronegative.

The chain employs TRBV15 and TRBJ2-1, with D perhaps TRBD2 (6 bases). Germline V gene lookup returns CDR1 LNHNV and CDR2 YYDKDF (reference sequence). With 0 bases removed from V and 7 bases from J, the gap between germline ends came to 16 bases. CDR3 length equals 16 residues. The CDR3 here is CATSRDWMGGRNEQFF. The CDR3 nucleotides are TGTGCCACCAGCAGAGATTGGATGGGAGGTCGGAATGAGCAGTTCTTC.

As to this clone: Its ends do not fully match the called genes, so a read error is possible. The chain links TRBV7-9 to TRBJ1-1, with 7 bases that match TRBD1. Germline values: CDR1 SEHNR, CDR2 FQNEAQ (reference sequence). This CDR3 is built from 12 residues. Here the CDR3 reads CSSSLRGGEAFF. The CDR3 DNA follows: TGTTCCAGCAGCTTAAGAGGGGGCGAGGCTTTCTTT. Using reference TRBV7-9 and TRBJ1-1 for the parts outside the CDR3, the full variable domain is DTGVSQNPRHKITKRGQNVTFRCDPISEHNRLYWYRQTLGQGPEFLTYFQNEAQLEKSRLLSDRFSAERPKGSFSTLEIQRTEQGDSAMYLCSSSLRGGEAFFGQGTRLTVV.

Here the CDR3 reads CASSIATRGLSTEAFF. CDR3 sequence (DNA): TGTGCCAGTAGTATAGCCACGAGGGGGCTTTCCACTGAAGCTTTCTTT. The chain employs TRBV19 and TRBJ1-1; 7 bases align to TRBD1. The V segment lost 1 base and the J segment 4 bases; nucleotides outside the gene matches: 9. This CDR3 is 16 amino acids long. Germline CDR1 LNHDA, CDR2 SQIVND (reference sequence).

A few counts support this clone. The chain couples TRBV28 to TRBJ2-7; possible D gene TRBD1, 5 bases. CDR3 length: 13 residues. With 6 bases removed from V and 3 bases from J, the gap between germline ends came to 12 bases. Germline loops: CDR1 MDHEN, CDR2 SYDVKM. As DNA, the CDR3 is TGTGCCAGCAGGAAAACAGGCCTCTACGAGCAGTACTTC. The encoded protein is CASRKTGLYEQYF. Complete variable domain (other parts from reference TRBV28 and TRBJ2-7): DVKVTQSSRYLVKRTGEKVFLECVQDMDHENMFWYRQDPGLGLRLIYFSYDVKMKEKGDIPEGYSVSREKKERFSLILESASTNQTSMYLCASRKTGLYEQYFGPGTRLTVT.

The rearrangement joins TRBV19 to TRBJ1-1, with a weak D call TRBD1 (5 bases). Germline-derived CDR1 and CDR2 are LNHDA and SQIVND (reference sequence). Trimming left V 1 base short and J 3 bases short, with 21 bases between. The CDR3 runs 18 residues. The CDR3 sequence: CASSIAPGHPSMDTEAFF. In DNA, the CDR3 is TGTGCCAGTAGTATAGCCCCCGGACACCCGAGTATGGACACTGAAGCTTTCTTT.

CDR3 DNA: TGTGCCAGCAGTCTAGCGGGACCATCGAGAGATACGCAGTATTTT. Its translation is CASSLAGPSRDTQYF. V is TRBV6-1 and J is TRBJ2-3; 9 nucleotides agree with TRBD2. Losses at the gene ends were 5 bases for V and 5 bases for J; bases not matched to a gene: 8. The CDR3 sequence is 15 residues long. In germline, CDR1 is MNHNS, CDR2 SASEGT.

The chain carries TRBV2 and TRBJ1-4; a possible D gene is TRBD1 (6 bases). The CDR3 runs 14 residues. Looked up from germline, CDR1 is SNHLY and CDR2 is FYNNEI. V lost 5 bases, J lost 7 bases, and 14 bases lay in between. The CDR3 nucleotides are TGTGCCAGCAGTACGACAGGAAGCGCTGAAAAACTGTTTTTT. Protein sequence: CASSTTGSAEKLFF. Combining the CDR3 with reference TRBV2 and TRBJ1-4 gives the whole variable domain EPEVTQTPSHQVTQMGQEVILRCVPISNHLYFYWYRQILGQKVEFLVSFYNNEISEKSEIFDDQFSVERPDGSNFTLKIRSTKLEDSAMYFCASSTTGSAEKLFFGSGTQLSVL.

This rearrangement joins TRBV7-9 to TRBJ1-4, with a possible D match to TRBD1 (5 bases). Germline CDR1 is SEHNR and CDR2 is FQNEAQ (reference sequence). The CDR3 runs to 18 residues. The germline V and J ends were trimmed by 3 bases and 5 bases, with 22 bases remaining between them. The CDR3 is CASSFPAGPPGSNEKLFF. CDR3 nucleotides: TGTGCCAGCAGCTTTCCCGCGGGGCCGCCGGGTTCCAATGAAAAACTGTTTTTT.

CDR3 loop: CASSQGTLYPSYEQYF. The CDR3 bases are TGCGCCAGCAGCCAAGGGACACTGTATCCGAGTTACGAGCAGTACTTC. The chain joins TRBV4-1 to TRBJ2-5, with TRBD1 as a possible D gene (5 bases). TRBJ2-7 matches the DNA end more closely, so the J call is doubtful. The CDR3 is 16 residues long. From germline, CDR1 is MGHRA and CDR2 YSYEKL.

This chain uses TRBV5-1 with TRBJ2-7; D perhaps matches TRBD2 (6 bases). The germline V and J ends were trimmed by 2 bases and 4 bases, with 13 bases remaining between them. Germline CDR1 and CDR2: SGHRS and YFSETQ. The CDR3 spans 14 residues. CDR3 sequence: CASSFVADPYEQYF. CDR3 DNA: TGCGCCAGCAGCTTCGTAGCGGATCCTTACGAGCAGTACTTC.

This clone has just a few counts. The chain has TRBV30 and TRBJ2-3; 7 nucleotides align to TRBD2. Per the germline V gene, CDR1 is GTSNPN and CDR2 is SVGIG (reference sequence). V shed 5 bases and J 6 bases; nucleotides not matched to a gene: 11. This CDR3 has 14 amino acids. The CDR3 DNA reads as TGTGCCTGGGAGCGGGGAGCCCATGGGGATACGCAGTATTTT. This encodes CAWERGAHGDTQYF. The full variable domain, in which reference TRBV30 and TRBJ2-3 provide the parts outside the CDR3, is SQTIHQWPATLVQPVGSPLSLECTVEGTSNPNLYWYRQAAGRGLQLLFYSVGIGQISSEVPQNLSASRPQDRQFILSSKKLLLSDSGFYLCAWERGAHGDTQYFGPGTRLTVL.

The chain has TRBV6-1 and TRBJ1-1; 8 nucleotides agree with TRBD1. The germline V gene encodes CDR1 MNHNS and CDR2 SASEGT. The CDR3 loop spans 14 amino acids. V lost 5 bases and J lost 4; bases outside the gene matches: 6. The CDR3 spells CASSPRQGRTEAFF. CDR3 DNA: TGTGCCAGCAGTCCACGACAGGGGCGCACTGAAGCTTTCTTT.

The chain links TRBV7-9 to TRBJ2-7; 9 nucleotides align to TRBD1. Germline CDR1 reads SEHNR; CDR2 reads FQNEAQ (reference sequence). This CDR3 region has 16 residues. Trimming cost V 5 bases and J 3 bases; bases outside gene matches: 11. CDR3 region: CASSAHPGQGLYEQYF. CDR3 bases: TGTGCCAGCAGCGCCCACCCGGGACAGGGCCTCTACGAGCAGTACTTC.

This clone was recorded only once. The chain recombines TRBV5-4 with TRBJ1-2; no clear D. The CDR3 consists of 13 residues. Germline-derived CDR1 and CDR2 are SGHNT and YYREEE (reference sequence). The germline V and J ends were trimmed by 2 bases and 4 bases, with 9 bases remaining between them. CDR3 nucleotide sequence: TGTGCCAGCAGCTTAAGTCAGGCCTATGGCTACACCTTC. It codes for CASSLSQAYGYTF.

The chain combines TRBV30 with TRBJ1-5; D perhaps matches TRBD1 (6 bases). CDR3 size: 13 residues. Trimming cost V 1 base and J 4 bases, with 8 bases left between them. CDR1 and CDR2 from the germline V gene are GTSNPN and SVGIG (reference sequence). The CDR3: CAWSEQGNQPQHF. The CDR3 DNA reads as TGTGCCTGGAGTGAACAGGGAAATCAGCCCCAGCATTTT.

The chain couples TRBV7-3 to TRBJ1-2, with 7 bases aligning to TRBD1. The CDR3 loop spans 16 amino acids. J lost 7 bases, V lost 0 bases, and 11 bases had no gene match. From germline, CDR1 is SGHTA and CDR2 FQGTGA. Here the CDR3 DNA reads TGTGCCAGCAGCTTAACGCCAAACAGGGGAGTCGGTGGCTACACCTTC. This encodes CASSLTPNRGVGGYTF. The variable domain in full, completed from reference TRBV7-3 and TRBJ1-2, reads GAGVSQTPSNKVTEKGKYVELRCDPISGHTALYWYRQSLGQGPEFLIYFQGTGAADDSGLPNDRFFAVRPEGSVSTLKIQRTERGDSAVYLCASSLTPNRGVGGYTFGSGTRLTVV.

The chain employs TRBV5-1 and TRBJ2-7; 11 bases match TRBD1. The CDR3 extends over 14 amino acids. V lost 2 bases to trimming and J lost 9 bases; unmatched junction nucleotides: 7. From germline, CDR1 is SGHRS and CDR2 YFSETQ. CDR3 in amino acids: CASSFGQGAAVQYF. The CDR3 region has the DNA TGCGCCAGCAGCTTCGGACAGGGGGCGGCGGTGCAGTACTTC.

Written as DNA, the CDR3 is TGTGCCTGGAGTAGAGGAGGCCAGTTTAATGAAAAACTGTTTTTT. It codes for CAWSRGGQFNEKLFF. V usage is TRBV30 and J usage is TRBJ1-4; D not resolved. The CDR3 runs 15 residues. Between the trimmed V and J ends, which lost 2 bases and 4 bases, there was a span of 14 bases. In germline, CDR1 is GTSNPN, CDR2 SVGIG (reference sequence).

The gene calls are TRBV2 and TRBJ2-3; 10 bases line up with TRBD2. The J segment lost 8 bases and the V segment lost 9 bases, leaving 23 bases of the junction unmatched. The CDR3 covers 18 residues. Germline V gene data show CDR1 as SNHLY and CDR2 as FYNNEI. The CDR3 region has the DNA TGTGCCAGAGGGGGCGAGGGGGCCGGGACTAGCGTTACTGGTACGCAGTATTTT. It yields the protein CARGGEGAGTSVTGTQYF.